A single sample is the source of the 22 T cell receptor beta chains below, sequenced in a study of blood T cells in healthy people across ages. For the second PCR, which ran for about 7 to 12 cycles, a sample-barcoded 5' primer and a J-beta primer mix were used. TCRdb re-derived calls from the 5' RACE reads in MiXCR, one entry per CDR3 protein. The sample has hundreds of thousands of distinct CDR3 sequences, roughly 44% seen once. Sequencing used blood. These receptor sequences come from a man aged 55-75 years in good health.

On this clonotype: This may be a read error: a much more frequent sequence differs by one nucleotide. The V call is TRBV6-5, the J call TRBJ2-7, with 11 positions matching TRBD1. This CDR3 spans 15 amino acids. After removal of 5 bases from V and 1 base from J, the junction contained 4 bases not matched to a gene. CDR1 and CDR2 from the germline V gene are MNHEY and SVGAGI. DNA for the CDR3: TGTGCCAGCAGTACGGACAGGGGGCTATCCTACGAGCAGTACTTC. This codes for CASSTDRGLSYEQYF.

The chain couples TRBV6-6 to TRBJ2-5; TRBD2 aligns across 14 bases. Gene TRBJ2-7 matches the end of the DNA better, so the J call may be wrong. Germline CDR1 reads MNHNY; CDR2 reads SVGAGI (reference sequence). The CDR3 is 15 amino acids. CDR3 sequence: CASSYSGTSGGEQYF. CDR3 nucleotide sequence: TGTGCCAGCAGTTACTCGGGGACTAGCGGGGGCGAGCAGTACTTC.

This clonotype has a handful of counts. CDR3 sequence: CASEASGYNEQFF. CDR3 nucleotide sequence: TGTGCCAGCGAGGCTAGCGGGTACAATGAGCAGTTCTTC. The V and J genes are TRBV6-1 and TRBJ2-1; 8 nucleotides agree with TRBD2. V lost 8 bases and J lost 4; bases outside the gene matches: 4. In germline, CDR1 is MNHNS, CDR2 SASEGT. The CDR3 spans 13 residues.

The V gene is TRBV6-1, the J gene TRBJ1-1, with D unclear. This CDR3 comprises 15 residues. Germline V gives CDR1 MNHNS, CDR2 SASEGT. Trimming cost V 5 bases and J 3 bases, with 16 bases left between them. CDR3 sequence (DNA): TGTGCCAGCAGTTCCAGACCCGCCTCGGACACTGAAGCTTTCTTT. It specifies CASSSRPASDTEAFF.

The chain couples TRBV25-1 to TRBJ1-6; tentatively, D is TRBD1 (6 bases). Trimming pared 3 bases from V and 14 bases from J, leaving 23 bases between. The CDR3 is made up of 16 amino acids. The germline V gene has CDR1 MGHDK and CDR2 SYGVNS. The CDR3 region is CASSDFSGTGSLSLHF. In DNA form, the CDR3 reads TGTGCCAGCAGTGATTTTAGTGGCACAGGGTCGTTGTCCCTCCACTTT.

At least ten counts were recorded for this clonotype. The rearrangement links TRBV7-2 to TRBJ1-2, with D hard to call. The CDR3 spans 14 residues. V lost 5 bases and J lost 8, with 18 bases in between. Looked up from germline, CDR1 is SGHTA and CDR2 is FQGNSA. CDR3 residues: CASSPTTGPEGYTF. In DNA, the CDR3 is TGTGCCAGCAGCCCTACGACCGGGCCGGAAGGCTACACCTTC. The full variable domain, its missing parts supplied by reference TRBV7-2 and TRBJ1-2, is GAGVSQSPSNKVTEKGKDVELRCDPISGHTALYWYRQSLGQGLEFLIYFQGNSAPDKSGLPSDRFSAERTGGSVSTLTIQRTQQEDSAVYLCASSPTTGPEGYTFGSGTRLTVV.

This clonotype was seen a handful of times. V is TRBV12-3 or TRBV12-4 and J is TRBJ2-7; D is ambiguous. This CDR3 has 13 residues. The V end lost 2 bases, the J end lost 2 bases, and 7 bases lay between the germline ends. The CDR3 bases are TGTGCCAGCAGTTTACCAGAAACCTACGAGCAGTACTTC. This sequence encodes CASSLPETYEQYF.

The chain is built from TRBV12-3 or TRBV12-4 and TRBJ2-5; 8 nucleotides align to TRBD1. V gave up 5 bases and J gave up 7 bases; unmatched junction bases: 12. The CDR3 is 15 residues long. The CDR3 region has the DNA TGTGCCAGCAGTCCGGAGCGGACAGGGTACGCGACCCAGTACTTC. Protein product: CASSPERTGYATQYF.

The CDR3 region has the DNA TGTGCCAGCAGCTTAGTATTGGCAGGGGGTGTTCCTAGCTCCTACGAGCAGTACTTC. This encodes CASSLVLAGGVPSSYEQYF. V usage is TRBV7-2 and J usage is TRBJ2-7; 7 bases agree with TRBD1. CDR3 size: 19 residues. V shed 1 base, J shed 0 bases, and the junction held 15 bases outside the gene matches. The germline gives CDR1 SGHTA, CDR2 FQGNSA.

The V gene is TRBV3-1, the J gene TRBJ2-2; 7 positions match TRBD2. The germline CDR1 and CDR2 sequences are LGHDT and YNNKEL (reference sequence). V shed 3 bases and J 4 bases; nucleotides not matched to a gene: 8. This CDR3 is 16 amino acids long. The CDR3 bases are TGTGCCAGCAGCCAGTGGGGGACGGGAGGCACCGGGGAGCTGTTTTTT. Residues: CASSQWGTGGTGELFF.

The genes are TRBV4-3 and TRBJ2-2; TRBD2 agrees at 8 bases. Germline CDR1 and CDR2: LGHNA and YSLEER. The CDR3 contains 16 residues. V was clipped by 0 bases and J by 6 bases; unmatched bases: 6. The CDR3 DNA reads as TGCGCCAGCAGCCAAGACCCAGCGGGGGCATCCGGGGAGCTGTTTTTT. Encoded protein: CASSQDPAGASGELFF.

The rearrangement joins TRBV3-1 to TRBJ1-1; 7 bases map to TRBD1. The CDR3 contains 16 residues. J gave up 1 base and V 4 bases, and 9 bases lay outside the gene matches. CDR1 is LGHDT and CDR2 is YNNKEL in the germline V gene (reference sequence). CDR3 amino acids: CASSPQGTGANTEAFF. The CDR3 DNA follows: TGTGCCAGCAGCCCACAAGGTACAGGGGCGAACACTGAAGCTTTCTTT.

CDR3 region: CASSFSSRGTEKLFF. As DNA, the CDR3 is TGTGCCAGCAGCTTTTCATCCAGGGGGACCGAAAAACTGTTTTTT. This chain uses TRBV5-6 with TRBJ1-4, with 7 bases matching TRBD1. The CDR3 is made up of 15 amino acids. Germline-derived CDR1 and CDR2 are SGHDT and YYEEEE. V shed 2 bases, J shed 8 bases, and the junction held 9 bases outside the gene matches.

With regard to this clonotype: This clone may be a read error of a much larger clone one base away. The rearrangement joins TRBV7-2 to TRBJ2-5, with 7 bases lining up with TRBD2. This CDR3 spans 14 amino acids. Unmatched junction bases numbered 3, after V lost 4 bases and J lost 1 base. Germline V gene data show CDR1 as SGHTA and CDR2 as FQGNSA. For the CDR3, the DNA is TGTGCCAGCAGCTGGGGGGGGTGCCAAGAGACCCAGTACTTC. Encoded protein: CASSWGGCQETQYF.

This clonotype was detected many times. V gene TRBV28 combines with J gene TRBJ2-3, with D perhaps matching TRBD2 (5 bases). The germline V gene encodes CDR1 MDHEN and CDR2 SYDVKM. The V and J ends lost 7 bases and 2 bases respectively, with 19 bases between them. The CDR3 contains 16 residues. Here the CDR3 reads CASTPRSRVFTDTQYF. DNA for the CDR3: TGTGCCAGCACTCCCCGATCGAGGGTCTTCACAGATACGCAGTATTTT.

This clonotype has only a few counts. The chain is built from TRBV20-1 and TRBJ1-5; D unresolved. The CDR3 has 13 amino acids. Trimming left V 3 bases short and J 2 bases short, with 8 bases between. Germline CDR1 and CDR2: DFQATT and SNEGSKA (reference sequence). This CDR3 is CSASMDGNQPQHF. As DNA, the CDR3 is TGCAGTGCTAGTATGGACGGCAATCAGCCCCAGCATTTT.

This chain joins TRBV7-2 and TRBJ1-1, with 9 bases identical to TRBD1. Trimming at V came to 5 bases and at J to 3 bases, leaving 7 bases not matched to a gene. The germline CDR1 and CDR2 sequences are SGHTA and FQGNSA. The CDR3 spans 15 residues. CDR3 protein: CASSGWDRAYTEAFF. In DNA form, the CDR3 reads TGTGCCAGCAGCGGTTGGGACAGGGCCTACACTGAAGCTTTCTTT.

The chain joins TRBV10-3 to TRBJ2-5; 7 nucleotides align to TRBD2. This CDR3 contains 13 residues. Germline CDR1 and CDR2: ENHRY and SYGVKD. The ends lost 5 bases at V and 1 base at J; junction bases unmatched: 1. CDR3 loop: CAISSGAQETQYF. The CDR3 DNA follows: TGTGCCATCAGTAGCGGGGCCCAAGAGACCCAGTACTTC.

This clonotype was picked up many times. V and J are TRBV3-1 and TRBJ2-5; 9 positions match TRBD2. After removal of 1 base from V and 5 bases from J, the junction contained 2 bases not matched to a gene. CDR1 and CDR2 (germline): LGHDT, YNNKEL (reference sequence). The CDR3 consists of 14 residues. DNA of the CDR3: TGTGCCAGCAGCCAAGGTAGCGGGGGCGAGACCCAGTACTTC. This encodes CASSQGSGGETQYF.

At least ten counts were recorded for this clonotype. The CDR3 loop is CASSPQGTARVAGANVLTF. For the CDR3, the DNA is TGTGCCAGCAGCCCACAAGGGACAGCTAGGGTCGCTGGGGCCAACGTCCTGACTTTC. The chain has TRBV7-2 and TRBJ2-6, with TRBD1 identical over 7 bases. CDR1 and CDR2 (germline): SGHTA, FQGNSA. This CDR3 is built from 19 residues. Trimming removed 5 bases from V and 2 bases from J; junction bases left unmatched: 15.

V gene TRBV21-1 combines with J gene TRBJ1-5. TRBV21-1 is assigned pseudogene status. CDR3 length: 14 residues. CDR3 sequence (DNA): TGTGCCAGCAGATCTCCGTTTGGAGGGAAGCCCCAGCATTTT. Its protein product is CASRSPFGGKPQHF.

This clonotype showed up just once. This CDR3 is CASGREQPQHF. The CDR3 nucleotides are TGTGCTAGTGGCCGCGAACAGCCCCAGCATTTT. J is TRBJ1-5 and V is TRBV12-5; the D is unclear. The germline gives CDR1 LGHNT, CDR2 FRNRAP. The CDR3 runs 11 residues. V lost 6 bases and J lost 7, with 7 bases in between. Drawing the rest from reference TRBV12-5 and TRBJ1-5, the complete variable domain is DARVTQTPRHKVTEMGQEVTMRCQPILGHNTVFWYRQTMMQGLELLAYFRNRAPLDDSGMPKDRFSAEMPDATLATLKIQPSEPRDSAVYFCASGREQPQHFGDGTRLSIL.